A selection of T cell receptor beta chains follows, all from one sample in a study of blood T cell repertoires in COVID-19. Libraries were prepared by immunoSEQ multiplex PCR; TCRdb keeps only in-frame clonotypes and omits some of them. The table has approximately 130,000 clones, over 75% seen once. Sequenced material: peripheral blood. Every receptor here comes from a man aged 55-75 years with acute or convalescent COVID-19. The conserved cysteine and the conserved F or W are not part of the CDR3 here.

length,J,V,CDR3
15,TRBJ2-6,TRBV7-9,AGGTSGISAGANVLT
11,TRBJ1-6,TRBV27,ASSFRNNSPLH
16,TRBJ2-1,TRBV3-1/TRBV3-2,ASSQETGGPLGANEQF
11,TRBJ2-1,TRBV6-5,ASSDFKYNEQF
12,TRBJ2-3,TRBV4-3,ASSQARGADTQY
13,TRBJ2-2,TRBV28,ASSPQTTGTGELF
9,TRBJ1-1,TRBV28,ASRGRPEAF
11,TRBJ1-2,TRBV29-1,SVVTPSGYGYT
15,TRBJ2-1,TRBV29-1,SVEDYSGVSSYNEQF
11,TRBJ2-2,TRBV25-1,ASRTPNTGELF
12,TRBJ1-2,TRBV19,ASSTPPPGNGYT
18,TRBJ2-1,TRBV9,ASSVAGAPQSGRGHNEQF
16,TRBJ1-2,TRBV7-2,ASSPLTGRISLNYGYT
12,TRBJ2-3,TRBV18,ASSPEGSPDTQY
14,TRBJ2-2,TRBV19,ASNPGGAHYTGELF
16,TRBJ1-1,TRBV5-6,ASSSEQQGPRKNTEAF
14,TRBJ1-1,TRBV5-1,ASSLAQQGAGTEAF
13,TRBJ1-5,TRBV19,ASSISEGVYQPQH
11,TRBJ2-3,TRBV5-1,ASSFTSGDTQY
13,TRBJ1-1,TRBV18,ASSPLSQGSNEAF
14,TRBJ1-4,TRBV28,ASSIFTGGQNEKLF
14,TRBJ2-3,TRBV6-4,ASGFWGEGWTDTQY
12,TRBJ1-2,TRBV28,ASSLGTVNYGYT
13,TRBJ2-3,TRBV19,ASSFSPPEADTQY
12,TRBJ2-7,TRBV27,ASGDNPTRREQY
14,TRBJ2-2,TRBV7-6,ASSLGTSANTGELF
12,TRBJ2-1,TRBV3-1/TRBV3-2,ASTIAGVKNEQF
9,TRBJ2-7,TRBV29-1,SVAGEDEQY